This T cell receptor (beta chain) stems from a study of control samples from healthy donors and cancer patients (dated by TCRdb to the early 2020s). Libraries came from the immunoSEQ multiplex PCR assay. TCRdb provides this immuneACCESS table in a form limited to in-frame rearrangements. Some clones are lacking; in checked studies, under half of them reflect an unresolved V gene, and why the rest are absent is not known. For this sample there are roughly 100,000 clones; 80% to 90% appear just once. The ten largest make up about 7.8% of the sample. In the germline V gene, CDR1 corresponds to KGHSH and CDR2 to LQKENI. V is reduced by 5 bases and J by 2 bases, leaving a spacing of 18 bases between them. Measured from the cysteine to the phenylalanine, the CDR3 is 16 residues long. The retained sequence is limited to the CDR3, 48 bases, with the frame set at the first base. This clone was found once. The clone's antigen remains unknown. No quality values exist for individual bases; no much larger clone is one base distant.

Input material: blood. This clonotype originated in a man aged 30-40 years in good health. The rearranged chain carries TRBV18 and TRBJ1-2; a tentative D match to TRBD1 spans 5 bases. At the DNA level, the sequence is TGTGCCAGCTCAGCCTACCGGGACGCAGGGAACTATGGCTACACCTTC. Translated, this is CASSAYRDAGNYGYTF. Reference TRBV18 and TRBJ1-2 genes cover what lies past the CDR3, so the full variable domain is NAGVMQNPRHLVRRRGQEARLRCSPMKGHSHVYWYRQLPEEGLKFMVYLQKENIIDESGMPKERFSAEFPKEGPSILRIQQVVRGDSAAYFCASSAYRDAGNYGYTFGSGTRLTVV.